This record looks at one T cell receptor beta chain sequence and its context. The antigen it recognizes is unknown. Base qualities were left out, and no much larger clone turns up one base away. Rearranged TRB sequences spanning V, D and J segments were amplified in a multiplex touch-down PCR with a mixed TRB-A/B primer pool. Illumina adapters and sample indices were attached to the amplicons in two consecutive PCR reactions using Phusion HS II polymerase. After gel purification with the NucleoSpin Gel and PCR Clean-up kit, the amplicons were checked using Qubit and an Agilent 2100 Bioanalyzer. Sequencing of the libraries was done on an Illumina MiSeq with paired-end, single-indexed 600-cycle runs. As for the original processing: MiXCR versions 2.12 and 3.0.5 were used to process the TRB sequences. Each unique CDR3 nucleotide sequence was counted as one clone, and only productive sequences with at least two reads were retained. Repertoire metrics included Shannon diversity, evenness, clonality (one minus evenness), and alpha-parameterized diversity profiles from alpha 0 to 5. The IGoR algorithm was used to calculate generation probabilities for clones in the paired samples taken before and after chemotherapy. TCRdb itself trimmed the public reads at Q25 with fastp, ran MiXCR and retained productive beta chains. Identical CDR3 protein sequences are pooled into one entry, listed with their most common genes and DNA. None of the V and J calls come from the authors' own analysis; TCRdb made them. The sample profile shows 2,300 or so distinct CDR3 sequences; over 20% of them were found once. Clones ranked in the top ten supply 25% of the sample.

The CDR3 holds 15 amino acids from the cysteine to the valine. Only the CDR3 part of the read is kept: 45 bases, read in frame from the first base. This entry belongs to a study of T cell repertoires in aging, cancer and after chemotherapy (dated by TCRdb to about 2019). Regarding the complete study: The donors fell into six age groups ranging from 30 or younger to 70 or older, and each group had at least three individuals. Peripheral blood TCR beta repertoires from healthy donors and cancer patients were profiled to examine immunoaging and T cell reconstitution after chemotherapy. Alongside 95 healthy donors serving as a reference group, the cohort included approximately 220 cancer patients, of whom some 91 had hematological cancers and some 130 had solid cancers. In the hematological group, the paired samples taken before and after chemotherapy came from chronic lymphocytic leukemia patients who were treated with regimens based on fludarabine or bendamustine. The full dataset contained several million TCR reads. The paper as a whole reports these results and caveats: According to the authors, the repertoire data do not permit conclusions about immunological memory after chemotherapy. Lymphoid organ infiltration was present in hematological cancer patients, and this infiltration may itself impair thymic emigration or peripheral T cell expansion. Declining TCR diversity with age in healthy donors was mainly explained by loss of richness; in cancer patients, loss of evenness also contributed. Median generation probability increased over the chemotherapy interval in both cancer cohorts, suggesting repertoire reconstitution through rebound thymic output. Compared with age-matched healthy donors, untreated patients with hematological or solid cancers had significantly lower TCR diversity and higher clonality in blood.

TCR beta rearrangements were amplified from genomic DNA extracted from peripheral blood rather than from sorted cells or RNA. The sequenced material came from blood. The sequence derives from a human donor with a blood cancer. Recombination linked TRBV21-1 to TRBJ2-7; TRBD1 is the table's D call, not checked against the DNA. TRBV21-1 corresponds to a pseudogene. CDR3 region: CASSNDRNNTYEQYV. At the DNA level, the sequence is TGTGCCAGCAGCAACGACAGGAATAATACCTACGAGCAGTACGTC.